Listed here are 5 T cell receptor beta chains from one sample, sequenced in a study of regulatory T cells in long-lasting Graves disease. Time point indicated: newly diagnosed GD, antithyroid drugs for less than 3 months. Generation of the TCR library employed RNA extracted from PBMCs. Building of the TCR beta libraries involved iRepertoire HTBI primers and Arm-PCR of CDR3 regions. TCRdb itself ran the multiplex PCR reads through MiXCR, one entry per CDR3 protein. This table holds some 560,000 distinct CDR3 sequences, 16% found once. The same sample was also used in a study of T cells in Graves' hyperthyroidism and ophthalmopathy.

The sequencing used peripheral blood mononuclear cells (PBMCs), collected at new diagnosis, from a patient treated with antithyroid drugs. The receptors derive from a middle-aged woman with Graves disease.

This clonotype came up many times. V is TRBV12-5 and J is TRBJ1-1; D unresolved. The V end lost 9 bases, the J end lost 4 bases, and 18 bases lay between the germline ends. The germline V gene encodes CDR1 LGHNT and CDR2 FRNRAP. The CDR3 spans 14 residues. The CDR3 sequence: CASVRREGGTEAFF. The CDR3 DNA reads TGTGCTAGCGTCCGCCGGGAGGGAGGCACTGAAGCTTTCTTT. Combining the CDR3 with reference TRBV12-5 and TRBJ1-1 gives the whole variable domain DARVTQTPRHKVTEMGQEVTMRCQPILGHNTVFWYRQTMMQGLELLAYFRNRAPLDDSGMPKDRFSAEMPDATLATLKIQPSEPRDSAVYFCASVRREGGTEAFFGQGTRLTVV.

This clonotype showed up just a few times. Written as DNA, the CDR3 is TGTGCCAGCCAGGAAGGAGCCGGGGCCAACGTCCTGACTTTC. Encoded protein: CASQEGAGANVLTF. The rearrangement uses TRBV3-1 and TRBJ2-6; no firm D call. V was shortened by 8 bases and J by 4 bases, with 12 bases between the two germline ends. The CDR3 covers 14 residues. Germline loops: CDR1 LGHDT, CDR2 YNNKEL (reference sequence). Supplemented by reference TRBV3-1 and TRBJ2-6, the full variable domain reads DTAVSQTPKYLVTQMGNDKSIKCEQNLGHDTMYWYKQDSKKFLKIMFSYNNKELIINETVPNRFSPKSPDKAHLNLHINSLELGDSAVYFCASQEGAGANVLTFGAGSRLTVL.

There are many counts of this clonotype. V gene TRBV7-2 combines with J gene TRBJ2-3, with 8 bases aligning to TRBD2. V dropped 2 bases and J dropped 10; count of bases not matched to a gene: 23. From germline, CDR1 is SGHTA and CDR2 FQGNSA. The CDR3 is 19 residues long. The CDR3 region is CASSLRFLGLAGPSGAQYF. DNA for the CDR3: TGTGCCAGCAGCTTAAGGTTCCTCGGACTAGCTGGGCCCTCGGGTGCGCAGTATTTT.

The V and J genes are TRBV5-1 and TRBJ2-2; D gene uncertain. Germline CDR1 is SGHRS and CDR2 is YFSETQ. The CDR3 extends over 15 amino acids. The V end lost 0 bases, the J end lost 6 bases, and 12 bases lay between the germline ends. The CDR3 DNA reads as TGCGCCAGCAGCTTGGTCTACAAAGGTGCCGGGGAGCTGTTTTTT. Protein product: CASSLVYKGAGELFF. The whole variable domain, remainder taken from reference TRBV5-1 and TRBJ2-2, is KAGVTQTPRYLIKTRGQQVTLSCSPISGHRSVSWYQQTPGQGLQFLFEYFSETQRNKGNFPGRFSGRQFSNSRSEMNVSTLELGDSALYLCASSLVYKGAGELFFGEGSRLTVL.

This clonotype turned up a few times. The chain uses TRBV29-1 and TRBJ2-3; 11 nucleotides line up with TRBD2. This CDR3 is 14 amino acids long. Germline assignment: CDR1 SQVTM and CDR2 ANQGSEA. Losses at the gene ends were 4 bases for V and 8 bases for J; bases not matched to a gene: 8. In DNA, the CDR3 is TGCAGCGTTGGGCATAGCGGGGGGGCCGCTACGCAGTATTTT. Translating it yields CSVGHSGGAATQYF.